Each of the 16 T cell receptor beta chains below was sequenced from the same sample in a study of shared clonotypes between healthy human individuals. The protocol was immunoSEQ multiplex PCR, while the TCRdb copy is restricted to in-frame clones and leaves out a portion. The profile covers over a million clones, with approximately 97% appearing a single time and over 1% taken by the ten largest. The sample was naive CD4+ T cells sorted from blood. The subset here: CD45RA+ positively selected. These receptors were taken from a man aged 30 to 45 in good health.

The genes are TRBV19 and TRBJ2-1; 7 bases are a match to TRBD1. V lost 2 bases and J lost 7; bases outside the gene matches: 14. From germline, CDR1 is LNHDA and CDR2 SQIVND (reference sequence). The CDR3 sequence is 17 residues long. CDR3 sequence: CASSIWTFPTQGNEQFF. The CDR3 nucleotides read TGTGCCAGTAGTATATGGACTTTCCCTACACAGGGGAATGAGCAGTTCTTC.

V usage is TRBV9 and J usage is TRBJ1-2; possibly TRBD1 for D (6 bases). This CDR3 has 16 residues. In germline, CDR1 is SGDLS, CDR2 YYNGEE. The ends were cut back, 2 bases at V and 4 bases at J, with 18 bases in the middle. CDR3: CASSVAQGPSGYGYTF. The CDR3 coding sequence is TGTGCCAGCAGCGTTGCACAGGGTCCTAGCGGCTATGGCTACACCTTC.

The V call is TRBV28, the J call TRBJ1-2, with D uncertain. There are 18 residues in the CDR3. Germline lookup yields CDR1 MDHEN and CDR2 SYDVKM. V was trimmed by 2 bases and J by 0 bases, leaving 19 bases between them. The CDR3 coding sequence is TGTGCCAGCAGTTTAGATCGGCTTGGAGGGCAGACTAACTATGGCTACACCTTC. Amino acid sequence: CASSLDRLGGQTNYGYTF.

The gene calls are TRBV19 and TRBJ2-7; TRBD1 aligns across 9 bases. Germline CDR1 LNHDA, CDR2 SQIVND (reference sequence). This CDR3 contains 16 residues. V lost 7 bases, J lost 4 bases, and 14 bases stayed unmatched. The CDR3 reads CASTPRWRTGDYEQYF. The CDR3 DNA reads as TGTGCCAGTACCCCCCGATGGAGGACAGGGGATTACGAGCAGTACTTC.

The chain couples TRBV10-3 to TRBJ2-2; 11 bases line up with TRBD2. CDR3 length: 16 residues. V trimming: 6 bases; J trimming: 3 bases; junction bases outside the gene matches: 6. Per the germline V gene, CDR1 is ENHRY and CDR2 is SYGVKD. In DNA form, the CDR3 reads TGTGCCATCAGAACGGATAGCGGGAGGGACACCGGGGAGCTGTTTTTT. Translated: CAIRTDSGRDTGELFF.

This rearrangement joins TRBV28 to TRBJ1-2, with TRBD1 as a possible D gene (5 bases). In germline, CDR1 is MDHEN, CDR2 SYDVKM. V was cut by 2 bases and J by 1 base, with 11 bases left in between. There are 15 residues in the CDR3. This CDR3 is CASSLVGTLNYGYTF. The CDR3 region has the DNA TGTGCCAGCAGTTTAGTGGGGACCCTTAACTATGGCTACACCTTC.

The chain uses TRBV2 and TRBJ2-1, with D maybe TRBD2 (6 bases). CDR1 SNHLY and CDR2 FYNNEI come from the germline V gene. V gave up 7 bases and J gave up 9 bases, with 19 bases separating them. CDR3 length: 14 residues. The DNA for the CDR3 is TGTGCCAGCATCCTGCATCGGAGCGGGCCTGAGCAGTTCTTC. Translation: CASILHRSGPEQFF.

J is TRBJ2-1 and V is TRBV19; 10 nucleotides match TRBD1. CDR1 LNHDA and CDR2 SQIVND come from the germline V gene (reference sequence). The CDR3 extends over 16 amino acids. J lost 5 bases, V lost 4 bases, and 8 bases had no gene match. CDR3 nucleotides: TGTGCCAGTAGTACTTTAAAGGGACAGGGGAACAATGAGCAGTTCTTC. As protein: CASSTLKGQGNNEQFF.

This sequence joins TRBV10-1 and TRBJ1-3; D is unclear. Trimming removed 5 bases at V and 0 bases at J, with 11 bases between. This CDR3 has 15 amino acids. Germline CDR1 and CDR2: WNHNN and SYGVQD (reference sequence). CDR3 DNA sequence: TGCGCCAGCAGTCCATCCGCCGACTCTGGAAACACCATATATTTT. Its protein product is CASSPSADSGNTIYF.

The chain's CDR3 is CASNGLGLPKTDTQYF. In DNA form, the CDR3 reads TGTGCCAGTAACGGGCTTGGGCTACCGAAGACAGATACGCAGTATTTT. The genes are TRBV18 and TRBJ2-3; D is uncertain. Between the trimmed V and J ends, which lost 9 bases and 3 bases, there was a span of 22 bases. The CDR3 is 16 residues long. Germline CDR1 reads KGHSH; CDR2 reads LQKENI.

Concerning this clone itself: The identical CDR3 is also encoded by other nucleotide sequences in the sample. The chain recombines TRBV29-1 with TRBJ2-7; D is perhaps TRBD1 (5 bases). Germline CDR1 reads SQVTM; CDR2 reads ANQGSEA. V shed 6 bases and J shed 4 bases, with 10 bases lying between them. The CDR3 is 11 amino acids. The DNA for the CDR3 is TGCAGCGTATCAGGGCCTTACGAGCAGTACTTC. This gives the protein CSVSGPYEQYF.

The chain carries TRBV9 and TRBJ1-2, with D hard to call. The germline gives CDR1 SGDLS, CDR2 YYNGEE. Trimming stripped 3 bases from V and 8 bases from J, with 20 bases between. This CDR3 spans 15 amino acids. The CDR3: CASSGSILDRAGYTF. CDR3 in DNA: TGTGCCAGCAGCGGATCCATTTTGGACCGAGCGGGCTACACCTTC.

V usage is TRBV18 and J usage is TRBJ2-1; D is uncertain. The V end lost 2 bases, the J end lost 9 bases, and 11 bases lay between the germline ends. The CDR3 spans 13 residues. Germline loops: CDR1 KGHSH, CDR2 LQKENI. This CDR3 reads CASSPVLVFEQFF. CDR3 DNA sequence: TGTGCCAGCTCACCAGTCTTAGTGTTTGAGCAGTTCTTC.

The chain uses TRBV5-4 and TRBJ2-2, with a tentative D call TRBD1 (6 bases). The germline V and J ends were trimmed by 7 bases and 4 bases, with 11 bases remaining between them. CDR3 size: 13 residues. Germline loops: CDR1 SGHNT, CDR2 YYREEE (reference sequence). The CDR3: CASGQGGTGELFF. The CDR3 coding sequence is TGTGCCAGCGGCCAAGGGGGCACCGGGGAGCTGTTTTTT.

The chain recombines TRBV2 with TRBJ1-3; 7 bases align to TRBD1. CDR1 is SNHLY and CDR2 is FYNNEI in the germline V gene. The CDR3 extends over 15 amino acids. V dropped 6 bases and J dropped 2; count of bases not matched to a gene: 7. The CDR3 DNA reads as TGTGCCAGCAGGCGAGACGACAGGGCTGGAAACACCATATATTTT. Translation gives CASRRDDRAGNTIYF.

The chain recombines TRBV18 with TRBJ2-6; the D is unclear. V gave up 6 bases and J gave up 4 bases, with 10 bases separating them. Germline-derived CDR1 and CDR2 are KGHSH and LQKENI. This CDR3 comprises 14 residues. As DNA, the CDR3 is TGTGCCAGCTCGCCCTCAGTAGGGGCCAACGTCCTGACTTTC. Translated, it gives CASSPSVGANVLTF.